This record concerns one T cell receptor beta chain sequence. It has no known antigen specificity. No much larger clonotype is one base removed from it; base qualities were not supplied. The sample contains more than one DNA sequence encoding this CDR3. The CDR3 regions of human TCRbeta chains were analyzed by immunosequencing. The study's processing was this. TCRs in the repertoires were matched against a reference library of SARS-CoV-2-specific TCRs that had been generated with the MIRA antigen-specificity platform. Breadth was defined as the fraction of unique TCRs that were SARS-CoV-2-associated. Depth was defined as the fraction of total T cells that were SARS-CoV-2-associated. Using the MIRA data, each spike-specific TCR was mapped to the spike region that the TCR reacts to and placed in a CD4 or CD8 class. Log10-transformed breadth and depth values were compared by one-way ANOVA with Sidak's multiple comparisons tests. The immuneACCESS repertoire file appears here via TCRdb, limited to in-frame rearrangements. These files lack a portion of the clones; in checked studies, under half of the deficit traces to unresolved V genes, and the cause of the others is not known. From that table come the V and J calls and clone size; the DNA was used to work out D and trimming. The sample table shows some 47,000 clones, and approximately 83% are seen once. The ten largest clones capture around 50% of the sample.

Reading the germline V gene (reference sequence) gives CDR1 MNHEY and CDR2 SMNVEV. Trimming takes 2 bases from V and 3 bases from J, and the germline ends sit 8 bases apart. The CDR3 has 13 amino acids, counting the end cysteine and phenylalanine. Only the CDR3 DNA stays, 39 bases, in frame from base 1. The time point label, as the study defines it: baseline before first vaccination. Samples from vaccinated people were obtained from the UK trials COV001 and COV002, which included a single-blind randomized controlled phase 2/3 trial of AZD1222 (ChAdOx1 nCoV-19) in healthy adults. Trial participant PBMC samples were collected at day 0 and day 28 after the second dose for TCRbeta chain sequencing. These data come from a study of T cell responses to AZD1222 COVID-19 vaccine (dated by TCRdb to the early 2020s). Context from the whole study: Because spike-specific TCR depth and breadth did not differ between the two schedules, AZD1222 recipients who got a second dose at roughly 4 weeks were pooled with those who got a second dose at roughly 12 weeks. TCR sequencing was performed for 230 to 250 trial participants, of whom roughly 200 were given two doses of AZD1222 and approximately 25 were given two doses of MenACWY control vaccine. Trial participants were enrolled by age into subgroups of 18-55, 56-69 and 70-plus years, and around 150, 28 and 57 TCR-sequenced participants, respectively, were included in these subgroups.

Broader findings and caveats from the paper: After two AZD1222 doses, spike-specific TCR breadth and depth were significantly higher than at day 0 and than in MenACWY recipients. Only five to seven AZD1222 recipients were SARS-CoV-2 seropositive at baseline, limiting conclusions about previously exposed vaccinees. In the small 56-69-year group, the increase in depth fell short of significance, most likely because of low power. Because no day 14 peak-response samples were available, repertoires were characterized only after the peak T cell response. Participants were mostly white British, with more females than males. The authors suggested clonal diversity may have been underestimated. The whole spike protein was spanned by vaccine-associated CD4 TCRs, and dominant responses were seen in regions 160-218 and 743-854. Reportedly, close to half of the unique spike-specific TCRs recognized epitopes lying outside the regions that are mutated in the B.1.351 and B.1.1.7 variants.

The sample consisted of peripheral blood, taken on day 0 of AZD1222 vaccination. The V and J genes are TRBV27 and TRBJ2-7; perhaps TRBD1 is the D gene, with 6 bases matching. This TCR was recovered from an adult in good health. At the DNA level, the sequence is TGTGCCAGCAGTTTACAGGGGAGCTACGAGCAGTACTTC. Translated, it reads CASSLQGSYEQYF.